This entry lists 28 T cell receptor beta chains sequenced from one sample in a study of blood T cell repertoires in COVID-19. Sequencing was performed with immunoSEQ multiplex PCR; in TCRdb, only in-frame clones are kept and a portion is missing. The sample has about 170,000 clones, 80% to 85% seen once. Sequences were obtained from peripheral blood. These TCRs come from a woman between 65 and 79 years old with COVID-19, enrolled during active disease.

V usage is TRBV5-1 and J usage is TRBJ2-5; 13 nucleotides align to TRBD2. This CDR3 contains 20 residues. V lost 2 bases and J lost 4; bases outside the gene matches: 17. Germline V gene sequence: CDR1 SGHRS, CDR2 YFSETQ. In DNA, the CDR3 is TGCGCCAGCAGCTTACGTCCGGGACTAGCGGGGAGAGGGGTCGGAGAGACCCAGTACTTC. Amino acids: CASSLRPGLAGRGVGETQYF.

The chain uses TRBV11-3 and TRBJ2-3; 7 nucleotides line up with TRBD2. The J segment lost 6 bases and the V segment lost 5 bases, leaving 11 bases of the junction unmatched. Germline assignment: CDR1 SGHNT and CDR2 YENEEA. This CDR3 contains 15 residues. CDR3 protein: CASSLRDGGYDTQYF. The CDR3 bases are TGTGCCAGCAGCCTCCGGGACGGGGGGTATGATACGCAGTATTTT.

This chain connects TRBV5-6 to TRBJ1-2; TRBD1 aligns across 7 bases. Germline V gives CDR1 SGHDT, CDR2 YYEEEE. CDR3 length: 13 amino acids. Trimming cost V 2 bases and J 3 bases; bases outside gene matches: 1. The CDR3, as DNA: TGTGCCAGCAGCTTTACAGGGGACTATGGCTACACCTTC. Protein: CASSFTGDYGYTF.

This clone was counted a few times. This chain uses TRBV27 with TRBJ2-7, with a possible D match to TRBD2 (5 bases). The V gene's germline CDR1 is MNHEY and CDR2 SMNVEV (reference sequence). V lost 0 bases and J lost 3, with 9 bases in between. The CDR3 runs to 14 residues. The CDR3: CASSLSKLGYEQYF. The CDR3 nucleotides are TGTGCCAGCAGTTTATCTAAACTAGGCTACGAGCAGTACTTC.

CDR3 in amino acids: CASSGTAYHEQYF. In DNA form, the CDR3 reads TGTGCCAGCAGCGGGACAGCTTATCACGAGCAGTACTTC. The chain uses TRBV9 and TRBJ2-7; possible D gene TRBD1, 6 bases. The CDR3 extends over 13 amino acids. Trimming cost V 3 bases and J 5 bases, with 12 bases left between them. The germline V gene has CDR1 SGDLS and CDR2 YYNGEE.

The V gene is TRBV27, the J gene TRBJ2-1, with D possibly matching TRBD2 (6 bases). This CDR3 region has 15 residues. In germline, CDR1 is MNHEY, CDR2 SMNVEV (reference sequence). The V gene lost 0 bases and the J gene lost 5 bases, with 11 bases spanning the gap. CDR3 in amino acids: CASSLSRGANNEQFF. The CDR3 DNA follows: TGTGCCAGCAGTTTATCGCGGGGAGCGAACAATGAGCAGTTCTTC.

This rearrangement joins TRBV28 to TRBJ1-2; no reliable D call. Per the germline V gene, CDR1 is MDHEN and CDR2 is SYDVKM. This CDR3 is built from 13 residues. The V end lost 3 bases, the J end lost 4 bases, and 9 bases lay between the germline ends. The CDR3 region has the DNA TGTGCCAGCAGTTTTGGAGCGGGCTATGGCTACACCTTC. Translation: CASSFGAGYGYTF.

This chain uses TRBV19 with TRBJ2-1, with 9 bases matching TRBD1. The CDR3 is 14 residues long. From germline, CDR1 is LNHDA and CDR2 SQIVND (reference sequence). V was clipped by 5 bases and J by 2 bases; unmatched bases: 1. The CDR3 nucleotides read TGTGCCAGTAGTGGACAGGGGACCTACAATGAGCAGTTCTTC. This codes for CASSGQGTYNEQFF.

V is TRBV30 and J is TRBJ1-2; TRBD1 aligns across 10 bases. The CDR3 is made up of 13 amino acids. The germline V gene has CDR1 GTSNPN and CDR2 SVGIG (reference sequence). The V gene end was trimmed by 2 bases and the J gene end by 5 bases; junction bases not matched to a gene: 2. Here the CDR3 DNA reads TGTGCCTGGAGTTCGGGACAGGGGTATGGCTACACCTTC. It yields the protein CAWSSGQGYGYTF. Using reference TRBV30 and TRBJ1-2 for the parts outside the CDR3, the full variable domain is SQTIHQWPATLVQPVGSPLSLECTVEGTSNPNLYWYRQAAGRGLQLLFYSVGIGQISSEVPQNLSASRPQDRQFILSSKKLLLSDSGFYLCAWSSGQGYGYTFGSGTRLTVV.

The rearrangement joins TRBV6-2 or TRBV6-3 to TRBJ1-2; no definite D call. The V end was cut by 4 bases, the J end by 2 bases, with 14 bases between. This CDR3 comprises 15 residues. Germline CDR1 reads MNHEY; CDR2 reads SVGEGT. The CDR3 loop reads CASSFGVPGNYGYTF. CDR3 sequence (DNA): TGTGCCAGCAGTTTCGGGGTCCCCGGGAACTATGGCTACACCTTC.

The V gene is TRBV2, the J gene TRBJ2-7; TRBD1 matches at 7 bases. Germline values: CDR1 SNHLY, CDR2 FYNNEI. There are 13 residues in the CDR3. V lost 7 bases, J lost 2 bases, and 5 bases stayed unmatched. The CDR3 here is CASKETGPYEQYF. DNA of the CDR3: TGTGCCAGCAAAGAGACAGGGCCCTACGAGCAGTACTTC.

This clone was seen more than once but under ten times. The chain has TRBV7-2 and TRBJ2-1; D is unclear. The V gene lost 3 bases and the J gene lost 5 bases, with 8 bases spanning the gap. Germline CDR1 is SGHTA and CDR2 is FQGNSA. This CDR3 has 13 residues. The CDR3 DNA follows: TGTGCCAGCAGCTTCTCCAGGAACAATGAGCAGTTCTTC. Translating it yields CASSFSRNNEQFF. Using reference TRBV7-2 and TRBJ2-1 for the parts outside the CDR3, the full variable domain is GAGVSQSPSNKVTEKGKDVELRCDPISGHTALYWYRQSLGQGLEFLIYFQGNSAPDKSGLPSDRFSAERTGGSVSTLTIQRTQQEDSAVYLCASSFSRNNEQFFGPGTRLTVL.

The chain combines TRBV25-1 with TRBJ2-2; TRBD2 is a possible D gene (5 bases). Germline values: CDR1 MGHDK, CDR2 SYGVNS. Trimming cost V 3 bases and J 3 bases, with 11 bases left between them. The CDR3 extends over 15 amino acids. The CDR3 spells CASSDPRGYTGELFF. In DNA form, the CDR3 reads TGTGCCAGCAGTGACCCCCGGGGATACACCGGGGAGCTGTTTTTT. The full variable domain, rest sourced from reference TRBV25-1 and TRBJ2-2, is EADIYQTPRYLVIGTGKKITLECSQTMGHDKMYWYQQDPGMELHLIHYSYGVNSTEKGDLSSESTVSRIRTEHFPLTLESARPSHTSQYLCASSDPRGYTGELFFGEGSRLTVL.

V is TRBV28 and J is TRBJ1-4; D remains unclear. The V gene lost 6 bases and the J gene lost 4 bases, with 12 bases spanning the gap. CDR1 MDHEN and CDR2 SYDVKM come from the germline V gene. The CDR3 has 14 residues. CDR3 in amino acids: CASRKGYYNEKLFF. CDR3 sequence (DNA): TGTGCCAGCAGAAAAGGTTACTATAATGAAAAACTGTTTTTT.

In this sample, this clone turned up once. The chain employs TRBV3-1 (or the pseudogene TRBV3-2) and TRBJ1-2; D remains ambiguous. The germline CDR1 and CDR2 sequences are LGHDT and YNNKEL (reference sequence). V was cut by 0 bases and J by 5 bases, with 7 bases left in between. The CDR3 has 13 amino acids. As DNA, the CDR3 is TGTGCCAGCAGCCAAGACAGGCAGTATGGCTACACCTTC. Translating it yields CASSQDRQYGYTF.

V and J are TRBV30 and TRBJ1-2; TRBD1 aligns across 9 bases. V was pared by 4 bases and J by 6 bases, with 6 bases of the junction left unmatched. CDR1 is GTSNPN, CDR2 SVGIG, per germline (reference sequence). The CDR3 covers 13 residues. The CDR3 protein is CAWKRDREHGYTF. DNA for the CDR3: TGTGCCTGGAAGCGGGACAGGGAGCATGGCTACACCTTC.

The rearrangement uses TRBV6-2 or TRBV6-3 and TRBJ1-5; 7 nucleotides match TRBD1. J gave up 0 bases and V 7 bases, and 15 bases lay outside the gene matches. The CDR3 is 18 residues long. Germline V gene lookup returns CDR1 MNHEY and CDR2 SVGEGT. CDR3 loop: CASTPGGQRTHSNQPQHF. In DNA form, the CDR3 reads TGTGCCAGCACCCCTGGGGGACAGCGAACTCATAGCAATCAGCCCCAGCATTTT.

The V call is TRBV6-1, the J call TRBJ1-6; D unclear. Trimming shortened V by 3 bases and J by 7 bases, and 13 bases separated the two germline ends. The germline gives CDR1 MNHNS, CDR2 SASEGT. This CDR3 is 15 amino acids long. Here the CDR3 DNA reads TGTGCCAGCAGTGATGGAAAGGGAGGGAATTCACCCCTCCACTTT. Its translation is CASSDGKGGNSPLHF.

This chain uses TRBV5-6 with TRBJ2-5, with 9 positions matching TRBD1. Per the germline V gene, CDR1 is SGHDT and CDR2 is YYEEEE. Trimming at V came to 1 base and at J to 5 bases, leaving 3 bases not matched to a gene. CDR3 size: 14 residues. CDR3 protein: CASSLLGQGETQYF. The CDR3, as DNA: TGTGCCAGCAGCTTGCTGGGACAGGGTGAGACCCAGTACTTC.

This chain joins TRBV12-1 and TRBJ2-5; the D call in the table, TRBD2, was not verified against the DNA. TRBV12-1 is flagged as a pseudogene. The CDR3 has 17 residues. The CDR3 DNA is TGTGCCCCCTACGCCGGGGGGGGGCGGCTGTACCAAGAGACCCAGTACTTC. Encoded protein: CAPYAGGGRLYQETQYF.

This clone was recorded a few times. The sample has other DNA sequences that encode this CDR3 too. The chain carries TRBV19 and TRBJ1-5; TRBD1 is a possible D gene (5 bases). Germline CDR1 and CDR2: LNHDA and SQIVND (reference sequence). This CDR3 comprises 12 residues. V gave up 9 bases and J gave up 5 bases, with 11 bases separating them. The CDR3 sequence is CASDSLDQPQHF. The DNA of the CDR3 is TGTGCCAGCGACAGCCTCGATCAGCCCCAGCATTTT.

The J gene is TRBJ2-3, the V gene TRBV11-2, with 7 bases lining up with TRBD2. Germline V gene data show CDR1 as SGHAT and CDR2 as FQNNGV. J gave up 1 base and V 5 bases, and 6 bases lay outside the gene matches. This CDR3 is built from 15 residues. CDR3 in amino acids: CASSLRRGGTDTQYF. Written as DNA, the CDR3 is TGTGCCAGCAGCCTCCGACGGGGGGGCACAGATACGCAGTATTTT.

This chain connects TRBV21-1 to TRBJ2-7; the D segment call TRBD2 is taken from the table without a DNA check. TRBV21-1 is termed a pseudogene. The CDR3 consists of 16 residues. In nucleotides, the CDR3 is TGTGCCAGCACTACAGGACTAGCGGGATCCTTTTGGGAGCAGTACTTC. Its translation: CASTTGLAGSFWEQYF.

The chain couples TRBV18 to TRBJ1-1; TRBD1 matches at 10 bases. With 4 bases clipped from V and 4 bases from J, the junction kept 9 bases outside the gene matches. Looked up from germline, CDR1 is KGHSH and CDR2 is LQKENI. The CDR3 consists of 16 residues. DNA for the CDR3: TGTGCCAGCTCACAGACAGGGGGCAGTATGGGCACTGAAGCTTTCTTT. Residues: CASSQTGGSMGTEAFF.

The chain joins TRBV28 to TRBJ2-1; 9 nucleotides agree with TRBD2. CDR3 length: 14 residues. Germline V lookup: CDR1 MDHEN, CDR2 SYDVKM. V shed 6 bases and J 7 bases; nucleotides not matched to a gene: 7. For the CDR3, the DNA is TGTGCCAGCAGCATATTTAGCGGGAGAAATGAGCAGTTCTTC. Translation: CASSIFSGRNEQFF.

This chain connects TRBV28 to TRBJ1-6; no reliable D call. Trimming stripped 8 bases from V and 5 bases from J, with 10 bases between. Per the germline V gene, CDR1 is MDHEN and CDR2 is SYDVKM. This CDR3 has 13 amino acids. The CDR3 DNA reads as TGTGCCAGCCTCCCACTAGATAATTCACCCCTCCACTTT. Encoded protein: CASLPLDNSPLHF.

This clone was seen just once. The J gene is TRBJ2-1, the V gene TRBV3-1 (or the pseudogene TRBV3-2), with 7 nucleotides matching TRBD2. Germline-derived CDR1 and CDR2 are LGHDT and YNNKEL (reference sequence). V lost 0 bases to trimming and J lost 10 bases; unmatched junction nucleotides: 12. The CDR3 covers 16 residues. Written as DNA, the CDR3 is TGTGCCAGCAGCCAAGAATTGGCTAGCGGCCTGGGAGAGCAGTTCTTC. Translation gives CASSQELASGLGEQFF.

This clone appeared a single time. The genes are TRBV6-5 and TRBJ1-1; D unresolved. Trimming pared 7 bases from V and 7 bases from J, leaving 10 bases between. Germline CDR1 is MNHEY and CDR2 is SVGAGI. CDR3 size: 11 residues. CDR3 amino acids: CASITRGEAFF. CDR3 nucleotides: TGTGCCAGCATTACCCGGGGTGAAGCTTTCTTT.